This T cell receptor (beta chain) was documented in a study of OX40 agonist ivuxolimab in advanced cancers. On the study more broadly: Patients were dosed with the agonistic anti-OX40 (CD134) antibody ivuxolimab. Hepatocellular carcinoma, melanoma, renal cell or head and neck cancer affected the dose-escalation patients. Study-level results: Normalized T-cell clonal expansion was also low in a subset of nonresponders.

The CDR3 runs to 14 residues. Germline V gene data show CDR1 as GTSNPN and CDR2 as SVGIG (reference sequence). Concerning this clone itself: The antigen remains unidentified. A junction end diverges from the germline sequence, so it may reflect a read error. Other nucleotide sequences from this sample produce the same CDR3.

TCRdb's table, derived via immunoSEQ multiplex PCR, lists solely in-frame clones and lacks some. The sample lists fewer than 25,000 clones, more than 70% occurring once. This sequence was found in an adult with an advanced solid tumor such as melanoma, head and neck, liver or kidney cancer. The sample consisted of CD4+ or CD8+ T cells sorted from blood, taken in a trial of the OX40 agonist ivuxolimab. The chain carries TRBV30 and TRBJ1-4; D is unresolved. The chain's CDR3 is CAWSTARLNEKLFF. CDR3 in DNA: TGTGCCTGGAGTACTGCCAGGCTGAATGAAAAGCTGTTTTTT.